The next 17 T cell receptor beta chains were all read from a single sample in a study of cytotoxic CD8 clonotypes in ibrutinib-treated CLL. The table came from immunoSEQ multiplex PCR; TCRdb's copy has only in-frame clones and leaves some out. Here the sample spans hundreds of thousands of clones, under 80% being singletons. The specimen was PBMCs, collected after 24 months of ibrutinib treatment. The receptor set was obtained from a human donor with chronic lymphocytic leukemia.

The chain is built from TRBV5-6 and TRBJ1-1; no definite D call. Germline loops: CDR1 SGHDT, CDR2 YYEEEE. Trimming cost V 2 bases and J 4 bases, with 9 bases left between them. There are 13 residues in the CDR3. The CDR3 spells CASSLSIGTEAFF. As DNA, the CDR3 is TGTGCCAGCAGCTTATCTATCGGCACTGAAGCTTTCTTT.

This chain uses TRBV13 with TRBJ2-7; 7 nucleotides match TRBD2. J gave up 0 bases and V 3 bases, and 5 bases lay outside the gene matches. The CDR3 has 15 residues. In germline, CDR1 is PRHDT, CDR2 FYEKMQ (reference sequence). The CDR3 DNA reads TGTGCCAGCAGCTTCGGGGGAGGGGTCTCCTACGAGCAGTACTTC. This encodes CASSFGGGVSYEQYF.

This chain joins TRBV18 and TRBJ2-7, with D hard to call. The germline V gene has CDR1 KGHSH and CDR2 LQKENI. V lost 4 bases, J lost 3 bases, and 10 bases lay in between. The CDR3 covers 13 residues. The CDR3 DNA is TGTGCCAGCTCACAGGCGGCTAACTACGAGCAGTACTTC. It specifies CASSQAANYEQYF.

The V gene is TRBV5-4, the J gene TRBJ2-3, with 8 nucleotides matching TRBD2. The CDR3 runs to 16 residues. CDR1 is SGHNT and CDR2 is YYREEE in the germline V gene (reference sequence). Germline trimming cut 4 bases from V and 1 base from J; bases unmatched to any gene: 8. The CDR3 loop is CASSPTSARGTDTQYF. The CDR3 nucleotides read TGTGCCAGCAGCCCGACTAGCGCTAGAGGCACAGATACGCAGTATTTT. The whole variable domain, filled in from reference TRBV5-4 and TRBJ2-3, reads ETGVTQSPTHLIKTRGQQVTLRCSSQSGHNTVSWYQQALGQGPQFIFQYYREEENGRGNFPPRFSGLQFPNYSSELNVNALELDDSALYLCASSPTSARGTDTQYFGPGTRLTVL.

This clone was detected only once. The chain couples TRBV4-1 to TRBJ2-7, with 12 bases lining up with TRBD2. CDR1 and CDR2 (germline): MGHRA, YSYEKL. The CDR3 spans 17 residues. The junction had 5 bases not matched to a gene; V was cut back by 0 bases and J by 2 bases. CDR3 nucleotides: TGCGCCAGCAGCCAAGATCTGACTAGCGGGAGCGCCTACGAGCAGTACTTC. It specifies CASSQDLTSGSAYEQYF.

The chain uses TRBV28 and TRBJ2-2, with 11 bases that match TRBD2. The CDR3 is made up of 16 amino acids. V shed 6 bases, J shed 7 bases, and the junction held 10 bases outside the gene matches. In germline, CDR1 is MDHEN, CDR2 SYDVKM. The CDR3 region has the DNA TGTGCCAGCAGCCAAACTAGCGGGAGATCCTACGGGGAGCTGTTTTTT. Protein: CASSQTSGRSYGELFF.

The chain couples TRBV6-6 to TRBJ1-5, with D possibly matching TRBD1 (6 bases). This CDR3 contains 13 residues. Per germline, CDR1 MNHNY and CDR2 SVGAGI (reference sequence). V lost 7 bases and J lost 6, with 13 bases in between. CDR3 loop: CASNLGGGQPQHF. Here the CDR3 DNA reads TGTGCCAGCAACCTAGGGGGGGGTCAGCCCCAGCATTTT.

The gene calls are TRBV9 and TRBJ2-1; TRBD2 agrees at 9 bases. CDR1 is SGDLS and CDR2 is YYNGEE in the germline V gene. The CDR3 totals 14 residues. V shed 4 bases and J 7 bases; nucleotides not matched to a gene: 6. The CDR3 nucleotides are TGTGCCAGCAGCCCCCGGCTAGCGGGAAATGAGCAGTTCTTC. The encoded protein is CASSPRLAGNEQFF.

The chain is built from TRBV7-9 and TRBJ2-7; D is perhaps TRBD2 (6 bases). V gave up 6 bases and J gave up 4 bases, with 22 bases separating them. The CDR3 runs 16 residues. Germline CDR1 SEHNR, CDR2 FQNEAQ (reference sequence). CDR3 sequence (DNA): TGTGCCAGCAGTCGTGACGCCGGGACTCCGCTATACGAGCAGTACTTC. Translating it yields CASSRDAGTPLYEQYF.

This chain joins TRBV5-1 and TRBJ2-7; D possibly uses TRBD1 or TRBD2 (6 bases each). Between the trimmed V and J ends, which lost 0 bases and 2 bases, there was a span of 12 bases. This CDR3 has 15 amino acids. CDR1 SGHRS and CDR2 YFSETQ come from the germline V gene. The DNA of the CDR3 is TGCGCCAGCAGCTTGGTTTCGGGGGCTGCCTACGAGCAGTACTTC. It is translated as CASSLVSGAAYEQYF.

The chain is built from TRBV18 and TRBJ1-3; no clear D gene. Trimming shortened V by 0 bases and J by 2 bases, and 8 bases separated the two germline ends. This CDR3 has 15 amino acids. The germline CDR1 and CDR2 sequences are KGHSH and LQKENI. DNA of the CDR3: TGTGCCAGCTCACCACCCTCCGTAACTGGAAACACCATATATTTT. As protein: CASSPPSVTGNTIYF.

V and J are TRBV25-1 and TRBJ2-6; D not resolved. The V gene lost 1 base and the J gene lost 0 bases, with 4 bases spanning the gap. Germline CDR1 MGHDK, CDR2 SYGVNS. The CDR3 is 15 amino acids. The CDR3 region has the DNA TGTGCCAGCAGTGAATCTGTCTCTGGGGCCAACGTCCTGACTTTC. As protein: CASSESVSGANVLTF.

The chain combines TRBV7-9 with TRBJ2-7; 7 bases align to TRBD1. Germline V gives CDR1 SEHNR, CDR2 FQNEAQ (reference sequence). This CDR3 is 14 amino acids long. V lost 3 bases to trimming and J lost 2 bases; unmatched junction nucleotides: 4. CDR3 sequence (DNA): TGTGCCAGCAGCTTCGGACAGGTGACCTACGAGCAGTACTTC. It translates to CASSFGQVTYEQYF. Variable domain in full (rest from reference TRBV7-9 and TRBJ2-7): DTGVSQNPRHKITKRGQNVTFRCDPISEHNRLYWYRQTLGQGPEFLTYFQNEAQLEKSRLLSDRFSAERPKGSFSTLEIQRTEQGDSAMYLCASSFGQVTYEQYFGPGTRLTVT.

The rearrangement joins TRBV4-2 to TRBJ1-5; 12 nucleotides agree with TRBD1. The CDR3 runs 19 residues. V trimming: 1 base; J trimming: 5 bases; junction bases outside the gene matches: 12. Germline CDR1 is LGHNA and CDR2 is YNFKEQ. The CDR3 bases are TGTGCCAGCAGCCAAGGCGCCCTCACCGGGACAGGGGGCTATCAGCCCCAGCATTTT. It codes for CASSQGALTGTGGYQPQHF.

The chain employs TRBV9 and TRBJ2-3, with D tentatively TRBD1 (6 bases). Germline-derived CDR1 and CDR2 are SGDLS and YYNGEE. Between the trimmed V and J ends, which lost 4 bases and 0 bases, there was a span of 15 bases. The CDR3 is made up of 16 amino acids. CDR3 nucleotide sequence: TGTGCCAGCAGCCCCCGGGGTGGACAGAGCACAGATACGCAGTATTTT. This codes for CASSPRGGQSTDTQYF.

This chain connects TRBV28 to TRBJ2-3; weak D call: TRBD1 (5 bases). V was pared by 4 bases and J by 2 bases, with 19 bases between. This CDR3 region has 17 residues. CDR1 is MDHEN and CDR2 is SYDVKM in the germline V gene. The DNA of the CDR3 is TGTGCCAGCAGTTGGGCCCGCCGATGGACAAACACAGATACGCAGTATTTT. This codes for CASSWARRWTNTDTQYF.

V is TRBV29-1 and J is TRBJ2-6, with D perhaps TRBD1 or TRBD2 (5 bases each). Germline V CDR1 and CDR2: SQVTM, ANQGSEA. V lost 7 bases and J lost 0, with 16 bases in between. The CDR3 sequence is 16 residues long. For the CDR3, the DNA is TGCAGCGCCTCGGGGACCCGCCACTCTGGGGCCAACGTCCTGACTTTC. The encoded protein is CSASGTRHSGANVLTF.